One sample yielded the 14 T cell receptor beta chains listed below, sequenced in a study of cytomegalovirus exposure and HLA in healthy donors. 13 Jbeta primers and 60 Vbeta primers were used for the PCR. Only in-frame clones appear in the TCRdb table, and some are missing; sequencing was by immunoSEQ multiplex PCR. The sample includes some 36,000 clones, nearly 70% of them seen just once. Source material: PBMCs. These receptors were collected from a man aged 30 to 39 in good health and CMV-seronegative.

The genes are TRBV9 and TRBJ2-1; 8 nucleotides match TRBD2. Germline CDR1 is SGDLS and CDR2 is YYNGEE. The CDR3 runs to 16 residues. J gave up 7 bases and V 4 bases, and 13 bases lay outside the gene matches. The CDR3 spells CASSPQYRLATNEQFF. CDR3 in DNA: TGTGCCAGCAGCCCTCAGTACCGACTAGCGACTAATGAGCAGTTCTTC.

This clone was seen a single time. The chain couples TRBV29-1 to TRBJ2-7; 7 bases are a match to TRBD1. Germline V gene data show CDR1 as SQVTM and CDR2 as ANQGSEA. Trimming cost V 0 bases and J 3 bases; bases outside gene matches: 8. The CDR3 loop spans 15 amino acids. This chain's CDR3 is CSVEEAEPGGYEQYF. The CDR3 DNA reads as TGCAGCGTTGAAGAAGCGGAACCAGGGGGCTACGAGCAGTACTTC.

J is TRBJ2-7 and V is TRBV7-8, with 14 bases fitting TRBD2. This CDR3 spans 15 amino acids. Germline V gene sequence: CDR1 SGHVS, CDR2 FQNEAQ. V was clipped by 5 bases and J by 4 bases; unmatched bases: 4. Written as DNA, the CDR3 is TGTGCCAGCAGCCCTGGGACTAGCGGGGGATACGAGCAGTACTTC. Its protein product is CASSPGTSGGYEQYF. Filled out from reference TRBV7-8 and TRBJ2-7, the complete variable domain reads GAGVSQSPRYKVAKRGQDVALRCDPISGHVSLFWYQQALGQGPEFLTYFQNEAQLDKSGLPSDRFFAERPEGSVSTLKIQRTQQEDSAVYLCASSPGTSGGYEQYFGPGTRLTVT.

This chain joins TRBV6-5 and TRBJ1-1; 9 bases line up with TRBD1. V lost 6 bases to trimming and J lost 5 bases; unmatched junction nucleotides: 4. The CDR3 runs 13 residues. CDR1 and CDR2 from the germline V gene are MNHEY and SVGAGI. The CDR3 is CASSRDRATEAFF. For the CDR3, the DNA is TGTGCCAGCAGCCGGGACAGGGCGACTGAAGCTTTCTTT.

This clone rates as medium-sized. This CDR3 is CASSSPLDRGQSSPLHF. CDR3 nucleotide sequence: TGTGCCAGCAGTTCCCCCTTGGACAGGGGGCAAAGTTCACCCCTCCACTTT. The V and J genes are TRBV28 and TRBJ1-6; 11 nucleotides align to TRBD1. Germline CDR1 is MDHEN and CDR2 is SYDVKM. CDR3 length: 17 residues. V was pared by 4 bases and J by 9 bases, with 11 bases of the junction left unmatched.

The chain links TRBV10-2 to TRBJ1-6; TRBD1 might be the D (5 bases). The germline CDR1 and CDR2 sequences are WSHSY and SAAADI. Trimming pared 4 bases from V and 8 bases from J, leaving 12 bases between. The CDR3 consists of 14 residues. The CDR3 spells CASSGAGTDSPLHF. The CDR3 DNA is TGCGCCAGCAGTGGTGCGGGGACCGATTCACCCCTCCACTTT.

This rearrangement joins TRBV7-2 to TRBJ2-3, with TRBD2 as a possible D gene (5 bases). Germline assignment: CDR1 SGHTA and CDR2 FQGNSA. V was pared by 1 base and J by 5 bases, with 7 bases between. The CDR3 extends over 13 amino acids. The CDR3 is CASSLGSGDTQYF. The CDR3 DNA is TGTGCCAGCAGCTTAGGAAGCGGAGATACGCAGTATTTT.

V gene TRBV12-5 combines with J gene TRBJ1-2; the match to TRBD1 covers 7 bases. The CDR3 is 12 amino acids. Germline CDR1 LGHNT, CDR2 FRNRAP. V shed 7 bases, J shed 7 bases, and the junction held 6 bases outside the gene matches. For the CDR3, the DNA is TGTGCTAGTGCCCAGGGGGGCGGTGGCTACACCTTC. Residues: CASAQGGGGYTF.

The rearrangement joins TRBV5-1 to TRBJ1-4; D unresolved. Trimming pared 0 bases from V and 7 bases from J, leaving 10 bases between. CDR1 and CDR2 from the germline V gene are SGHRS and YFSETQ. The CDR3 spans 14 residues. The CDR3 spells CASSLGSEGEKLFF. CDR3 sequence (DNA): TGCGCCAGCAGCTTGGGCTCTGAGGGTGAAAAACTGTTTTTT.

The table lists this clone with a count of one. This chain connects TRBV28 to TRBJ1-4; D is undetermined. Germline values: CDR1 MDHEN, CDR2 SYDVKM. V was shortened by 4 bases and J by 10 bases, with 19 bases between the two germline ends. There are 15 residues in the CDR3. CDR3 sequence: CASSSAGVSTGKLFF. The CDR3 DNA follows: TGTGCCAGCAGTTCCGCCGGGGTCTCTACGGGAAAACTGTTTTTT.

This sequence joins TRBV7-9 and TRBJ1-5; 9 bases match TRBD1. Germline-derived CDR1 and CDR2 are SEHNR and FQNEAQ (reference sequence). V trimming: 5 bases; J trimming: 2 bases; junction bases outside the gene matches: 1. The CDR3 is made up of 14 amino acids. The CDR3 DNA reads as TGTGCCAGCAGCCGACAGGGGGGCAATCAGCCCCAGCATTTT. Translation gives CASSRQGGNQPQHF.

The chain carries TRBV4-3 and TRBJ1-1; tentative D call: TRBD1 (6 bases). CDR3 length: 14 amino acids. Germline CDR1 and CDR2: LGHNA and YSLEER. Trimming removed 2 bases from V and 5 bases from J, with 12 bases in between. The CDR3 DNA is TGCGCCAGCAGCCAATCAGGGAGGGGGACTGAAGCTTTCTTT. This codes for CASSQSGRGTEAFF.

The CDR3 reads CASTKQGFNNEQFF. The CDR3 coding sequence is TGTGCCAGCACCAAACAGGGGTTCAACAATGAGCAGTTCTTC. The chain is built from TRBV7-2 and TRBJ2-1; 7 nucleotides line up with TRBD1. The germline CDR1 and CDR2 sequences are SGHTA and FQGNSA. V gave up 7 bases and J gave up 5 bases; unmatched junction bases: 8. CDR3 length equals 14 residues.

The chain carries TRBV15 and TRBJ1-4; tentatively, D is TRBD1 (5 bases). The germline V gene has CDR1 LNHNV and CDR2 YYDKDF (reference sequence). Between the trimmed V and J ends, which lost 0 bases and 3 bases, there was a span of 8 bases. The CDR3 is made up of 15 amino acids. The CDR3 nucleotides are TGTGCCACCAGCAGAGATTCAGGGCCTAATGAAAAACTGTTTTTT. Translated: CATSRDSGPNEKLFF.